These 18 T cell receptor beta chains share one sample of origin, sequenced in a study of blood T cell repertoires in COVID-19. Here immunoSEQ multiplex PCR was the method, and the copy in TCRdb shows in-frame clones only, minus some. The sample lists 190,000 or so clones; about 90% were seen once. The sequencing sample was made of peripheral blood. These receptors were obtained from a woman in her 70s with acute or convalescent COVID-19.

This chain joins TRBV13 and TRBJ2-2, with D possibly matching TRBD1 (6 bases). Germline V gene sequence: CDR1 PRHDT, CDR2 FYEKMQ (reference sequence). Between the trimmed V and J ends, which lost 4 bases and 1 base, there was a span of 13 bases. The CDR3 consists of 16 residues. The CDR3, as DNA: TGTGCCAGCAGCTACAACAGGGAGATGAACACCGGGGAGCTGTTTTTT. Translating it yields CASSYNREMNTGELFF. Together with reference TRBV13 and TRBJ2-2, the CDR3 gives the full variable domain: AAGVIQSPRHLIKEKRETATLKCYPIPRHDTVYWYQQGPGQDPQFLISFYEKMQSDKGSIPDRFSAQQFSDYHSELNMSSLELGDSALYFCASSYNREMNTGELFFGEGSRLTVL.

This chain uses TRBV28 with TRBJ1-1, with D perhaps matching TRBD1 (6 bases). The CDR3 totals 13 residues. V was shortened by 6 bases and J by 3 bases, with 11 bases between the two germline ends. CDR1 MDHEN and CDR2 SYDVKM come from the germline V gene. This CDR3 reads CASRVGQYTEAFF. CDR3 DNA: TGTGCCAGCAGGGTAGGACAGTACACTGAAGCTTTCTTT.

This clone has a single count. The chain is built from TRBV6-5 and TRBJ2-7; D uncertain. The germline CDR1 and CDR2 sequences are MNHEY and SVGAGI. Trimming took 2 bases from V and 1 from J, leaving 9 bases between them. This CDR3 region has 14 residues. In nucleotides, the CDR3 is TGTGCCAGCAGTTACGAGAGAAAATCCTACGAGCAGTACTTC. Protein: CASSYERKSYEQYF.

The V and J genes are TRBV27 and TRBJ2-1, with D possibly matching TRBD1 (6 bases). Germline V gene sequence: CDR1 MNHEY, CDR2 SMNVEV (reference sequence). CDR3 size: 15 residues. Trimming pared 8 bases from V and 5 bases from J, leaving 19 bases between. In DNA form, the CDR3 reads TGTGCCAGCCTCCCCAGGGGCGCCCGGGACAATGAGCAGTTCTTC. This encodes CASLPRGARDNEQFF.

CDR3 coding DNA: TGTGCCAGCAGCGTAGAATTCGGTAAGGGACCGCGGGGACACGAGCAGTACTTC. It specifies CASSVEFGKGPRGHEQYF. This chain uses TRBV9 with TRBJ2-7; D might be TRBD2 (6 bases). Looked up from germline, CDR1 is SGDLS and CDR2 is YYNGEE. This CDR3 is 18 amino acids long. The V end was cut by 0 bases, the J end by 5 bases, with 24 bases between.

V usage is TRBV7-9 and J usage is TRBJ2-1, with D perhaps matching TRBD2 (5 bases). The ends were cut back, 6 bases at V and 7 bases at J, with 13 bases in the middle. This CDR3 region has 13 residues. From germline, CDR1 is SEHNR and CDR2 FQNEAQ (reference sequence). For the CDR3, the DNA is TGTGCCAGCAGTTTTCTTAGCGCGAATGAGCAGTTCTTC. This encodes CASSFLSANEQFF.

This chain joins TRBV2 and TRBJ1-6; D uncertain. From germline, CDR1 is SNHLY and CDR2 FYNNEI. Trimming cost V 7 bases and J 10 bases, with 11 bases left between them. This CDR3 has 12 amino acids. In DNA form, the CDR3 reads TGTGCCAGCACTCCTTTCGGGTCACCCCTCCACTTT. Translated, it gives CASTPFGSPLHF.

The chain couples TRBV20-1 to TRBJ1-1; a possible D gene is TRBD1 (5 bases). V lost 3 bases and J 11 bases, leaving 13 bases between the germline ends. CDR3 length equals 11 residues. Germline V lookup: CDR1 DFQATT, CDR2 SNEGSKA (reference sequence). In DNA, the CDR3 is TGCAGTGCTAGTCGTGACGGGGGTGCTTTCTTT. Translated: CSASRDGGAFF.

The genes are TRBV7-2 and TRBJ1-2, with D perhaps matching TRBD1 (5 bases). Germline values: CDR1 SGHTA, CDR2 FQGNSA. Trimming shortened V by 1 base and J by 2 bases, and 11 bases separated the two germline ends. The CDR3 totals 15 residues. CDR3 region: CASSLGQNPNYGYTF. The CDR3 coding sequence is TGTGCCAGCAGCTTAGGACAGAACCCCAACTATGGCTACACCTTC.

The CDR3 is CASTPTEGVGEQYF. CDR3 coding DNA: TGTGCCAGCACCCCCACTGAGGGGGTGGGCGAGCAGTACTTC. This chain links TRBV11-2 with TRBJ2-7; a weak D match, TRBD1 (6 bases). Germline CDR1 and CDR2: SGHAT and FQNNGV. Trimming removed 7 bases at V and 6 bases at J, with 19 bases between. This CDR3 has 14 residues.

This chain connects TRBV5-6 to TRBJ1-1; 8 positions match TRBD1. CDR3 size: 17 residues. The germline CDR1 and CDR2 sequences are SGHDT and YYEEEE. V dropped 4 bases and J dropped 1; count of bases not matched to a gene: 12. CDR3 nucleotides: TGTGCCAGCAGCCTATTGGACAGGGTCTGGAGGAACACTGAAGCTTTCTTT. Encoded protein: CASSLLDRVWRNTEAFF. The full variable domain, in which reference TRBV5-6 and TRBJ1-1 provide the parts outside the CDR3, is DAGVTQSPTHLIKTRGQQVTLRCSPKSGHDTVSWYQQALGQGPQFIFQYYEEEERQRGNFPDRFSGHQFPNYSSELNVNALLLGDSALYLCASSLLDRVWRNTEAFFGQGTRLTVV.

The sample holds a few counts of this clone. The rearrangement uses TRBV6-2 or TRBV6-3 and TRBJ1-5; D is perhaps TRBD1 (6 bases). The CDR3 length is 16 residues. Per germline, CDR1 MNHEY and CDR2 SVGEGT. Trimming removed 2 bases at V and 0 bases at J, with 11 bases between. CDR3 amino acids: CASSYGTSASNQPQHF. DNA of the CDR3: TGTGCCAGCAGTTACGGGACAAGTGCTAGCAATCAGCCCCAGCATTTT.

The chain couples TRBV3-1 (or the pseudogene TRBV3-2) to TRBJ1-2; D not resolved. The CDR3 sequence is 16 residues long. V shed 2 bases and J shed 8 bases, with 21 bases lying between them. The germline CDR1 and CDR2 sequences are LGHDT and YNNKEL (reference sequence). The DNA for the CDR3 is TGTGCCAGCAGCCAACCAGTGGGAAGAGCGGCAATGGGCTACACCTTC. The encoded protein is CASSQPVGRAAMGYTF.

V gene TRBV4-2 combines with J gene TRBJ2-2, with D unresolved. In germline, CDR1 is LGHNA, CDR2 YNFKEQ. Trimming shortened V by 3 bases and J by 5 bases, and 4 bases separated the two germline ends. The CDR3 is made up of 12 amino acids. The CDR3 DNA follows: TGTGCCAGCAGCCACCCAACCGGGGAGCTGTTTTTT. Translating it yields CASSHPTGELFF.

The J gene is TRBJ2-7, the V gene TRBV28, with TRBD2 matching over 8 bases. Germline V gene lookup returns CDR1 MDHEN and CDR2 SYDVKM. The junction had 5 bases not matched to a gene; V was cut back by 8 bases and J by 2 bases. CDR3 length: 13 amino acids. This CDR3 is CASEPGGTYEQYF. CDR3 nucleotides: TGTGCCAGCGAACCGGGGGGGACCTACGAGCAGTACTTC. Full variable domain (outside the CDR3, taken from reference TRBV28 and TRBJ2-7): DVKVTQSSRYLVKRTGEKVFLECVQDMDHENMFWYRQDPGLGLRLIYFSYDVKMKEKGDIPEGYSVSREKKERFSLILESASTNQTSMYLCASEPGGTYEQYFGPGTRLTVT.

This clone was recorded only once. This chain connects TRBV28 to TRBJ2-3, with 9 bases lining up with TRBD2. Germline CDR1 and CDR2: MDHEN and SYDVKM. Germline trimming cut 1 base from V and 5 bases from J; bases unmatched to any gene: 7. The CDR3 is 16 amino acids. This CDR3 reads CASSLFGTSYRDTQYF. CDR3 DNA: TGTGCCAGCAGTTTATTCGGGACTAGCTATAGAGATACGCAGTATTTT.

The chain uses TRBV6-5 and TRBJ1-1; TRBD1 is a possible D gene (5 bases). The CDR3 consists of 13 residues. V lost 7 bases and J lost 7, with 16 bases in between. In germline, CDR1 is MNHEY, CDR2 SVGAGI. The CDR3 sequence: CASNSILGGEAFF. CDR3 coding DNA: TGTGCCAGCAACTCGATCCTGGGGGGTGAAGCTTTCTTT.

The V call is TRBV6-4, the J call TRBJ1-2; TRBD1 agrees at 8 bases. CDR3 length equals 14 residues. Germline V lookup: CDR1 MRHNA, CDR2 SNTAGT. Trimming took 6 bases from V and 2 from J; bases not matched to a gene: 5. In DNA, the CDR3 is TGTGCCAGCAGGCCGGGACAGGCGAACTATGGCTACACCTTC. This translates into CASRPGQANYGYTF.